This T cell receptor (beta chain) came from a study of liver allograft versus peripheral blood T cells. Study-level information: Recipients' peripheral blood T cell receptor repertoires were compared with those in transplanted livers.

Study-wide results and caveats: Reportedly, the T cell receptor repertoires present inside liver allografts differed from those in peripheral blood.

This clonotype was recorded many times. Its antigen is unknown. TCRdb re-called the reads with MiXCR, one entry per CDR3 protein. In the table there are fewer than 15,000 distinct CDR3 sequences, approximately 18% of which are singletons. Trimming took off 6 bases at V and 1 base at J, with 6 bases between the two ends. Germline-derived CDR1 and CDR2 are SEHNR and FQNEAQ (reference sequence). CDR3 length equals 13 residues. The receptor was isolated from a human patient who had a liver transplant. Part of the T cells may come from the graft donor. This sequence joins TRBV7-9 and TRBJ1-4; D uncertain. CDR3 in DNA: TGTGCCAGCAGGTGGAGAACTAATGAAAAACTGTTTTTT. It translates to CASRWRTNEKLFF.